Listed here is a single TCR beta chain. CDR1 is MNHEY, CDR2 SVGAGI, per germline. The CDR3 totals 15 residues. With 5 bases clipped from V and 4 bases from J, the junction kept 8 bases outside the gene matches. These data originate in a study of blood T cells in healthy people across ages. Next came a second PCR, run for roughly 6 to 11 cycles, which used a sample-barcoded 5' primer along with a J-beta primer mix. TCRdb passed the 5' RACE reads through MiXCR, listing each CDR3 protein once. The repertoire includes more than 800,000 distinct CDR3 sequences, over 35% of them detected once, and approximately 20% sits in the top ten.

V is TRBV6-5 and J is TRBJ2-5; TRBD1 agrees at 9 bases. The clonotype originates from a woman aged 60 to 75 in good health. What was sequenced was blood. The CDR3 region has the DNA TGTGCCAGCAGTAGGGGACAGGGCTTCGGAGAGACCCAGTACTTC. Its protein product is CASSRGQGFGETQYF.